Listed below are T cell receptor beta chains from one sample, sequenced in a study of human T cells and chemical hapten exposure. TCRdb itself ran the RACE reads through MiXCR, one entry per CDR3 protein. The sample records fewer than 200,000 distinct CDR3 sequences, 25% to 35% being singletons. The specimen was whole blood, collected in connection with sensitization to the hapten diphenylcyclopropenone (DPC). These receptors originate from a woman younger than 45 with alopecia areata. Some clones in this sample may be carry-over from other donors' samples. Both conserved end residues are part of each CDR3. The order of the fields is J gene, clone size, D gene, V gene, CDR3 DNA, CDR3 protein. A D gene is named only where the DNA matches it firmly. The size field is filled for only some rows; it gives once, few, many or a size class.

>TRBJ2-5|many|TRBD2|TRBV4-1
TGCGCCAGCAGCCAAGACTGGGCGGGGGGACGGGAGACCCAGTACTTC
CASSQDWAGGRETQYF
>TRBJ2-1|few|TRBD2|TRBV7-3
TGTGCCAGCAGCTTAAGGCCGTCGACTAGCGGAGGGGATAATGAGCAGTTCTTC
CASSLRPSTSGGDNEQFF
>TRBJ2-7|few|NA|TRBV18
TGTGCCAGCTCACCACCCGGGGCACCGACCTACGAGCAGTACTTC
CASSPPGAPTYEQYF
>TRBJ1-6|NA|NA|TRBV7-2
TGTGCCAGCAGGGAACAGGGAGAATCCTATAATTCACCCCTCCACTTT
CASREQGESYNSPLHF
>TRBJ1-2|NA|TRBD1|TRBV29-1
TGCAGCGTTGGGGGCGGACAGGGGTATGGCTACACCTTC
CSVGGGQGYGYTF
>TRBJ2-3|NA|TRBD2|TRBV4-2
TGTGCCAGCAGCCCCGGGACTAGAGGATGGGATACGCAGTATTTT
CASSPGTRGWDTQYF
>TRBJ2-3|many|NA|TRBV12-3/TRBV12-4
TGTGCCAGCAGCTTCCCTAGCACAGATACGCAGTATTTT
CASSFPSTDTQYF
>TRBJ1-5|few|NA|TRBV6-6
TGTGCCAGCAGTTACGCGGGCGGCGGCAATCAGCCCCAGCATTTT
CASSYAGGGNQPQHF
>TRBJ1-6|few|NA|TRBV28
TGTGCCAGCATCTTGTCGGGACAAAATAATTCACCCCTCCACTTT
CASILSGQNNSPLHF
>TRBJ1-2|NA|NA|TRBV29-1
TGCAGCGCTTCGTACAGGGATCTTAGGGGCTACACCTTC
CSASYRDLRGYTF
>TRBJ2-3|few|NA|TRBV7-2
TGTGCCAGCAGCTCCCACGGGGGCGGGCTGAGCACAGATACGCAGTATTTT
CASSSHGGGLSTDTQYF